What follows are 21 T cell receptor beta chains derived from one specimen sequenced in a study of CD4+ T cells in melanoma. Data came from immunoSEQ multiplex PCR; TCRdb stores just in-frame clones and leaves some out. This table holds about 120,000 clones, 92% found once. Sequencing was carried out using peripheral blood. The receptors shown here come from a human donor with melanoma.

The chain is built from TRBV9 and TRBJ2-5; 12 bases are a match to TRBD2. The CDR3 contains 17 residues. Trimming removed 0 bases from V and 5 bases from J; junction bases left unmatched: 8. Germline lookup yields CDR1 SGDLS and CDR2 YYNGEE. CDR3 residues: CASSVGASGGDRETQYF. The CDR3 DNA reads TGTGCCAGCAGCGTAGGGGCTAGCGGGGGGGACCGGGAGACCCAGTACTTC.

This clone was counted a single time. V and J are TRBV5-1 and TRBJ2-1; 7 bases map to TRBD2. V shed 6 bases and J 6 bases; nucleotides not matched to a gene: 3. Germline CDR1 and CDR2: SGHRS and YFSETQ. This CDR3 region has 12 residues. The CDR3 sequence is CASTSSGNEQFF. Here the CDR3 DNA reads TGCGCCAGCACGTCTAGCGGCAATGAGCAGTTCTTC.

The CDR3 loop is CATSPWGRSNQPQHF. DNA of the CDR3: TGTGCCACCAGCCCGTGGGGACGGAGCAATCAGCCCCAGCATTTT. The rearrangement joins TRBV15 to TRBJ1-5, with TRBD1 as a possible D gene (5 bases). The CDR3 is 15 residues long. Per germline, CDR1 LNHNV and CDR2 YYDKDF (reference sequence). The V and J ends lost 5 bases and 1 base respectively, with 12 bases between them.

V gene TRBV5-1 combines with J gene TRBJ2-3, with 8 bases lining up with TRBD2. Trimming at V came to 3 bases and at J to 0 bases, leaving 3 bases not matched to a gene. This CDR3 spans 15 amino acids. Per germline, CDR1 SGHRS and CDR2 YFSETQ. The CDR3 spells CASSSTSVSTDTQYF. CDR3 sequence (DNA): TGCGCCAGCAGCTCGACTAGCGTCAGCACAGATACGCAGTATTTT.

The V and J genes are TRBV29-1 and TRBJ2-3, with TRBD2 matching 10 bases. V shed 5 bases and J 2 bases; nucleotides not matched to a gene: 7. The CDR3 contains 15 residues. Germline V gene data show CDR1 as SQVTM and CDR2 as ANQGSEA. The CDR3 loop is CSVTKAGGNTDTQYF. The CDR3 nucleotides read TGCAGCGTTACTAAAGCGGGGGGGAACACAGATACGCAGTATTTT.

The chain couples TRBV4-1 to TRBJ2-5; the match to TRBD1 covers 10 bases. CDR1 is MGHRA and CDR2 is YSYEKL in the germline V gene. The J segment lost 5 bases and the V segment lost 3 bases, leaving 6 bases of the junction unmatched. This CDR3 is built from 15 residues. This chain's CDR3 is CASSHRQGATETQYF. The DNA for the CDR3 is TGCGCCAGCAGCCATCGACAGGGGGCAACGGAGACCCAGTACTTC.

The chain links TRBV5-4 to TRBJ2-5, with D perhaps matching TRBD1 (6 bases). The CDR3 has 13 residues. Trimming removed 4 bases from V and 4 bases from J, with 11 bases in between. Looked up from germline, CDR1 is SGHNT and CDR2 is YYREEE (reference sequence). CDR3 loop: CASSQGYRETQYF. In DNA form, the CDR3 reads TGTGCCAGCAGCCAGGGGTATCGAGAGACCCAGTACTTC.

This rearrangement joins TRBV7-7 to TRBJ2-5, with 12 bases that match TRBD2. The V and J ends lost 4 bases and 3 bases, in that order; junction bases with no gene match: 3. CDR3 length equals 15 residues. Germline V CDR1 and CDR2: SSHAT, FNYEAQ (reference sequence). The CDR3 DNA is TGTGCCAGCAGCTCACGGACTAGCGGGGAAGAGACCCAGTACTTC. Its protein is CASSSRTSGEETQYF.

The chain combines TRBV10-2 with TRBJ2-4; the D is unclear. This CDR3 has 13 amino acids. The germline CDR1 and CDR2 sequences are WSHSY and SAAADI. Trimming left V 2 bases short and J 6 bases short, with 8 bases between. The CDR3 reads CASSERVLNIQYF. The CDR3 DNA reads as TGCGCCAGCAGTGAGCGGGTCTTAAACATTCAGTACTTC.

This clone has only one observation. This rearrangement joins TRBV11-2 to TRBJ1-2; 7 nucleotides match TRBD1. The J segment lost 4 bases and the V segment lost 7 bases, leaving 9 bases of the junction unmatched. The CDR3 has 14 residues. Germline loops: CDR1 SGHAT, CDR2 FQNNGV. CDR3 amino acids: CASTQPGQTYGYTF. The CDR3, as DNA: TGTGCCAGCACCCAACCGGGACAGACCTATGGCTACACCTTC.

The rearrangement uses TRBV19 and TRBJ1-1; D gene uncertain. The CDR3 spans 14 residues. With 5 bases removed from V and 5 bases from J, the gap between germline ends came to 15 bases. Per germline, CDR1 LNHDA and CDR2 SQIVND (reference sequence). The CDR3 loop is CASSPPGLGTEAFF. The CDR3, as DNA: TGTGCCAGTAGTCCGCCAGGACTTGGAACTGAAGCTTTCTTT.

J is TRBJ1-4 and V is TRBV28; D is possibly TRBD1 (5 bases). This CDR3 comprises 17 residues. Trimming pared 2 bases from V and 0 bases from J, leaving 13 bases between. From germline, CDR1 is MDHEN and CDR2 SYDVKM. CDR3: CASSLALFRATNEKLFF. CDR3 DNA sequence: TGTGCCAGCAGTTTAGCTCTCTTCAGGGCAACTAATGAAAAACTGTTTTTT.

This chain joins TRBV4-2 and TRBJ1-1, with D unresolved. The germline gives CDR1 LGHNA, CDR2 YNFKEQ. The CDR3 has 14 amino acids. Trimming stripped 5 bases from V and 1 base from J, with 11 bases between. CDR3 region: CASSLQPENTEAFF. In DNA, the CDR3 is TGTGCCAGCAGCTTGCAACCGGAGAACACTGAAGCTTTCTTT.

The V gene is TRBV20-1, the J gene TRBJ1-1; 7 bases agree with TRBD1. Per germline, CDR1 DFQATT and CDR2 SNEGSKA (reference sequence). This CDR3 contains 11 residues. CDR3 bases: TGCAGCTCGAACAGGGGCACTGAAGCTTTCTTT. The encoded protein is CSSNRGTEAFF.

The rearrangement uses TRBV4-1 and TRBJ1-2; D unresolved. The CDR3 spans 16 residues. V lost 0 bases and J 5 bases, leaving 16 bases between the germline ends. Germline CDR1 MGHRA, CDR2 YSYEKL. Written as DNA, the CDR3 is TGCGCCAGCAGCCAAGATGACGCCCCTGATCGGTATGGCTACACCTTC. Protein: CASSQDDAPDRYGYTF.

This chain links TRBV25-1 with TRBJ1-1; unclear D gene. V was shortened by 4 bases and J by 4 bases, with 7 bases between the two germline ends. The CDR3 runs to 12 residues. CDR1 and CDR2 (germline): MGHDK, SYGVNS. CDR3 sequence: CASSGVVTEAFF. The CDR3 region has the DNA TGTGCCAGCAGTGGGGTTGTCACTGAAGCTTTCTTT.

V is TRBV28 and J is TRBJ1-4; tentatively, D is TRBD1 (5 bases). Trimming took off 3 bases at V and 0 bases at J, with 23 bases between the two ends. CDR1 is MDHEN, CDR2 SYDVKM, per germline. This CDR3 is built from 20 residues. Here the CDR3 DNA reads TGTGCCAGCAGTTTTGCCCCCTTAAAGGGGAGTGGGGCAACTAATGAAAAACTGTTTTTT. Its protein is CASSFAPLKGSGATNEKLFF.

The rearrangement joins TRBV6-5 to TRBJ1-5; D not resolved. The germline V and J ends were trimmed by 5 bases and 0 bases, with 8 bases remaining between them. Germline V gene lookup returns CDR1 MNHEY and CDR2 SVGAGI. The CDR3 spans 14 residues. The CDR3 DNA sequence: TGTGCCAGCAGTCGTACCTATAGCAATCAGCCCCAGCATTTT. Encoded protein: CASSRTYSNQPQHF.

This sequence joins TRBV7-2 and TRBJ2-7; TRBD2 matches 12 bases. CDR1 and CDR2 (germline): SGHTA, FQGNSA. The CDR3 has 17 amino acids. V lost 5 bases and J lost 3; bases outside the gene matches: 11. The CDR3 is CASSLTAGTSGFYEQYF. DNA for the CDR3: TGTGCCAGCAGCCTCACCGCAGGGACTAGCGGGTTCTACGAGCAGTACTTC.

The gene calls are TRBV5-1 and TRBJ1-4, with 12 positions matching TRBD1. The CDR3 covers 14 residues. Germline loops: CDR1 SGHRS, CDR2 YFSETQ. The CDR3 is CASQGQGANEKLFF. CDR3 DNA sequence: TGCGCTTCCCAGGGACAGGGGGCGAATGAAAAACTGTTTTTT.

This clone was recorded once. J is TRBJ2-2 and V is TRBV7-6; D remains ambiguous. The CDR3 spans 14 residues. Trimming shortened V by 4 bases and J by 0 bases, and 6 bases separated the two germline ends. Germline V CDR1 and CDR2: SGHVS, FNYEAQ. DNA of the CDR3: TGTGCCAGCAGCTCTTCTCCGAACACCGGGGAGCTGTTTTTT. Amino acids: CASSSSPNTGELFF.